Following are 11 T cell receptor beta chains from one sample sequenced in a study of T-cell reconstitution after alpha-beta-depleted transplantation in children. A library of TCRbeta sequences, prepared with unique molecular identifiers, was generated. MiXCR was run by TCRdb on the PCR reads, yielding one entry per CDR3 protein. The sample comprises roughly 76,000 distinct CDR3 sequences, around 9.9% of which are singletons, and about 13% rests with the top ten. The starting material was PBMCs, obtained before TCRalphabeta/CD19-depleted stem cell transplant. These receptors came from a boy younger than 18 with acute myeloid leukemia, due to receive a stem cell transplant.

This clonotype was recorded many times. The chain couples TRBV19 to TRBJ1-2, with D maybe TRBD1 (6 bases). The V gene's germline CDR1 is LNHDA and CDR2 SQIVND (reference sequence). Trimming took 5 bases from V and 2 from J, leaving 12 bases between them. The CDR3 runs to 14 residues. This CDR3 reads CASSLGTLNYGYTF. The CDR3 nucleotides read TGTGCCAGTAGTCTTGGGACACTGAACTATGGCTACACCTTC.

This clonotype was counted at least ten times. This chain connects TRBV24-1 to TRBJ2-5, with 8 bases lining up with TRBD1. The CDR3 is made up of 16 amino acids. The germline V gene has CDR1 KGHDR and CDR2 SFDVKD. J was trimmed by 4 bases and V by 5 bases; bases with no gene match: 11. The DNA for the CDR3 is TGTGCCACCAGTGGTTACCCCCGGGACAGGACAGAGACCCAGTACTTC. Protein product: CATSGYPRDRTETQYF.

There are a few counts of this clonotype. The V and J genes are TRBV30 and TRBJ2-7; TRBD2 matches at 8 bases. This CDR3 has 14 residues. The V and J ends lost 1 base and 4 bases, in that order; junction bases with no gene match: 6. Germline V gene sequence: CDR1 GTSNPN, CDR2 SVGIG (reference sequence). The CDR3 spells CAWSGPSGSYEQYF. In DNA form, the CDR3 reads TGTGCCTGGAGTGGACCCAGCGGGAGTTACGAGCAGTACTTC. Supplemented by reference TRBV30 and TRBJ2-7, the full variable domain reads SQTIHQWPATLVQPVGSPLSLECTVEGTSNPNLYWYRQAAGRGLQLLFYSVGIGQISSEVPQNLSASRPQDRQFILSSKKLLLSDSGFYLCAWSGPSGSYEQYFGPGTRLTVT.

This clonotype showed up many times. V and J are TRBV6-2 or TRBV6-3 and TRBJ2-2; 9 bases match TRBD1. The CDR3 runs 17 residues. Germline CDR1 and CDR2: MNHEY and SVGEGT. J lost 6 bases, V lost 6 bases, and 14 bases had no gene match. CDR3 bases: TGTGCCAGCAGCCTACACTACGGGACAGGGAAGTCCGGGGAGCTGTTTTTT. Translation gives CASSLHYGTGKSGELFF.

This clonotype has a count of ten or more. The chain couples TRBV7-9 to TRBJ1-5; TRBD1 agrees at 7 bases. CDR3 size: 17 residues. V lost 4 bases, J lost 5 bases, and 14 bases stayed unmatched. Germline assignment: CDR1 SEHNR and CDR2 FQNEAQ (reference sequence). CDR3 coding DNA: TGTGCCAGCAGCTCCGGGGGAAGGGCCAGGGGGGATCAGCCCCAGCATTTT. As protein: CASSSGGRARGDQPQHF.

This clonotype was seen many times. The rearrangement joins TRBV20-1 to TRBJ1-5; D is perhaps TRBD1 (5 bases). Germline V gene data show CDR1 as DFQATT and CDR2 as SNEGSKA (reference sequence). This CDR3 is 13 amino acids long. V lost 5 bases, J lost 0 bases, and 8 bases lay in between. The CDR3, as DNA: TGCAGTGCTTGGGACCGTAGCAATCAGCCCCAGCATTTT. It codes for CSAWDRSNQPQHF.

In this sample, this clonotype turned up many times. The chain has TRBV5-1 and TRBJ1-1; no clear D gene. Trimming shortened V by 0 bases and J by 0 bases, and 6 bases separated the two germline ends. Germline CDR1 is SGHRS and CDR2 is YFSETQ. The CDR3 covers 14 residues. In nucleotides, the CDR3 is TGCGCCAGCAGCTTGGCCAGCATGAACACTGAAGCTTTCTTT. Translated, it gives CASSLASMNTEAFF.

This clonotype was seen repeatedly, ten times or more. The chain has TRBV7-9 and TRBJ1-4; D is unresolved. V lost 2 bases and J lost 2, with 9 bases in between. Germline V lookup: CDR1 SEHNR, CDR2 FQNEAQ (reference sequence). This CDR3 region has 15 residues. CDR3 residues: CASSLSALTNEKLFF. CDR3 nucleotide sequence: TGTGCCAGCAGCTTATCGGCACTGACTAATGAAAAACTGTTTTTT.

This clonotype was detected many times. V is TRBV20-1 and J is TRBJ2-2; 9 nucleotides line up with TRBD2. The germline V gene has CDR1 DFQATT and CDR2 SNEGSKA (reference sequence). The CDR3 runs to 15 residues. Trimming at V came to 1 base and at J to 3 bases, leaving 3 bases not matched to a gene. The CDR3 sequence: CSARVAGAYTGELFF. CDR3 nucleotide sequence: TGCAGTGCTAGAGTAGCGGGGGCCTACACCGGGGAGCTGTTTTTT.

This clonotype was recorded many times. The genes are TRBV5-4 and TRBJ2-1; weak D call: TRBD1 (5 bases). This CDR3 is built from 14 residues. V was trimmed by 4 bases and J by 6 bases, leaving 14 bases between them. CDR1 SGHNT and CDR2 YYREEE come from the germline V gene (reference sequence). This chain's CDR3 is CASSPIQGGNEQFF. The CDR3 DNA reads as TGTGCCAGCAGCCCCATTCAGGGTGGCAATGAGCAGTTCTTC.

In its sample, this clonotype was seen many times. The gene calls are TRBV27 and TRBJ1-6, with TRBD1 matching over 7 bases. V was pared by 5 bases and J by 9 bases, with 10 bases of the junction left unmatched. This CDR3 region has 15 residues. Germline V gene data show CDR1 as MNHEY and CDR2 as SMNVEV (reference sequence). For the CDR3, the DNA is TGTGCCAGCAGTAGGGAAGACAGGGAAGGTTCACCCCTCCACTTT. Its translation: CASSREDREGSPLHF.